This TCR beta chain was captured by sequencing in a study of T cell repertoires in cytomegalovirus infection. The CDR3 contains 16 residues. Germline CDR1 and CDR2: MGHDK and SYGVNS. V gave up 2 bases and J gave up 2 bases, with 13 bases separating them. One entry per CDR3 protein, called by TCRdb with MiXCR from the reads. The sample lists around 740,000 distinct CDR3 sequences, approximately 40% occurring once. The specimen sequenced was PBMCs. This chain uses TRBV25-1 with TRBJ2-1; D is perhaps TRBD1 or TRBD2 (5 bases each). The sequence was obtained from a human donor in good health (CMV status not recorded). Some clones in this sample may be carry-over from other donors' samples. CDR3 in DNA: TGTGCCAGCAGTGAAGGGACCGAGGGGACCTACAATGAGCAGTTCTTC. Protein product: CASSEGTEGTYNEQFF.